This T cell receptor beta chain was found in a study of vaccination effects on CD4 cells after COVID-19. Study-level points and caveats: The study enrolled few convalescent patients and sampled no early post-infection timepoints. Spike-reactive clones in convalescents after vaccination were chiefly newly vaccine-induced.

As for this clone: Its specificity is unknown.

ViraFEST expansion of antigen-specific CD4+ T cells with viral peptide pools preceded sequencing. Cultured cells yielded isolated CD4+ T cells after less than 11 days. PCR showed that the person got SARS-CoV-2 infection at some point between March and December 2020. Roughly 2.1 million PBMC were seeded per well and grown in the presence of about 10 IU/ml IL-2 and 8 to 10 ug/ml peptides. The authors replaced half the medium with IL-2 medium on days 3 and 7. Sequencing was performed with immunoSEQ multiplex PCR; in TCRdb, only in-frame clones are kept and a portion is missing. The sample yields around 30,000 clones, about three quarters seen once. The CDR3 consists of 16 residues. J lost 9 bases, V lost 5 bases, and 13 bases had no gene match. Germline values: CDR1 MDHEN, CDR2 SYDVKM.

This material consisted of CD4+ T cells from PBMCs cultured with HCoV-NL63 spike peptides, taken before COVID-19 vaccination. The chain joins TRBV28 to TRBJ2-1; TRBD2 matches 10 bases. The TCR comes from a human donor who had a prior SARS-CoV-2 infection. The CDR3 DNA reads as TGTGCCAGCAGTCCCCGGGGGAGCGGGAGGGCCAGTGAGCAGTTCTTC. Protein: CASSPRGSGRASEQFF. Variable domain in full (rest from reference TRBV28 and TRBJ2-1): DVKVTQSSRYLVKRTGEKVFLECVQDMDHENMFWYRQDPGLGLRLIYFSYDVKMKEKGDIPEGYSVSREKKERFSLILESASTNQTSMYLCASSPRGSGRASEQFFGPGTRLTVL.